This paragraph reports one T cell receptor beta chain. Per the authors' pipeline: Estimated nucleated cell counts came from reference gene primer amplification. Clones were sequenced by immunoSEQ multiplex PCR, and TCRdb holds only the in-frame ones, with some missing. That table is the source of V, J and clone size, and D and trimming were worked out from the DNA. The data contain over 55,000 clones, around nine tenths of them seen just once; the ten biggest clones take up approximately 20%. J lost 6 bases, V lost 9 bases, and 8 bases had no gene match. CDR1 and CDR2 (germline): ENHRY, SYGVKD. CDR3 size: 14 residues. This entry comes from a study of blood T cell repertoires in COVID-19. Looking at the study overall: Spain, Italy and the United States supplied samples that represented acute and convalescent COVID-19. In each case, the material was cDNA or gDNA derived from T cells, B-cell-depleted T cells, or PBMCs.

The sample comprised peripheral blood. The clonotype originates from an elderly woman with acute or convalescent COVID-19. This chain connects TRBV10-3 to TRBJ2-2; 9 bases line up with TRBD1. The CDR3 region has the DNA TGTGCCATAGCCGGGACAGGGTGGTCCGGGGAGCTGTTTTTT. It yields the protein CAIAGTGWSGELFF.